Shown below are 18 T cell receptor beta chains from a single sample sequenced in a study of cytomegalovirus exposure and HLA in healthy donors. Both 60 Vbeta primers and 13 Jbeta primers went into the PCR. The data were produced by immunoSEQ multiplex PCR, yet TCRdb's version contains in-frame clones alone and is incomplete. Among approximately 240,000 clones listed, approximately 80% were seen once. Sequencing input: PBMCs. Receptors were obtained from a woman in her thirties or forties in good health and CMV-seronegative.

This clone was seen a single time. V is TRBV28 and J is TRBJ2-5, with D possibly matching TRBD2 (6 bases). V lost 3 bases to trimming and J lost 4 bases, with 15 bases between them. This CDR3 is 15 amino acids long. Germline CDR1 reads MDHEN; CDR2 reads SYDVKM. Here the CDR3 reads CASSLVGGGVETQYF. CDR3 DNA sequence: TGTGCCAGCAGTTTGGTGGGGGGTGGGGTAGAGACCCAGTACTTC.

This rearrangement joins TRBV28 to TRBJ1-5; tentative D call: TRBD1 (6 bases). V gave up 10 bases and J gave up 3 bases, with 10 bases separating them. The CDR3 contains 12 residues. Germline assignment: CDR1 MDHEN and CDR2 SYDVKM. CDR3 bases: TGTGCCACAAGGGACAACAATCAGCCCCAGCATTTT. This gives the protein CATRDNNQPQHF.

This chain links TRBV27 with TRBJ2-3; no firm D call. V was pared by 2 bases and J by 0 bases, with 6 bases between. The CDR3 loop spans 14 amino acids. CDR1 MNHEY and CDR2 SMNVEV come from the germline V gene (reference sequence). The CDR3 is CASSLTRSTDTQYF. The CDR3 DNA reads as TGTGCCAGCAGTTTAACCCGGAGCACAGATACGCAGTATTTT.

This sequence joins TRBV19 and TRBJ2-1, with 11 positions matching TRBD2. The CDR3 consists of 16 residues. Germline CDR1 reads LNHDA; CDR2 reads SQIVND (reference sequence). The J segment lost 3 bases and the V segment lost 6 bases, leaving 7 bases of the junction unmatched. CDR3 region: CASRIYGTSGYNEQFF. CDR3 DNA sequence: TGTGCCAGTAGGATATACGGGACTAGCGGCTACAATGAGCAGTTCTTC.

In this sample, this clone turned up once. V gene TRBV10-3 combines with J gene TRBJ2-2, with D perhaps matching TRBD1 (6 bases). The CDR3 spans 16 residues. V was trimmed by 3 bases and J by 2 bases, leaving 13 bases between them. Per germline, CDR1 ENHRY and CDR2 SYGVKD. CDR3 sequence: CAISDRQAPNTGELFF. Written as DNA, the CDR3 is TGTGCCATCAGTGACCGACAGGCCCCCAACACCGGGGAGCTGTTTTTT.

The V gene is TRBV7-8, the J gene TRBJ1-2; maybe TRBD1 (5 bases). This CDR3 contains 13 residues. Germline loops: CDR1 SGHVS, CDR2 FQNEAQ. The V gene lost 1 base and the J gene lost 4 bases, with 7 bases spanning the gap. CDR3 protein: CASSLGGAYGYTF. The CDR3 coding sequence is TGTGCCAGCAGCTTAGGTGGGGCCTATGGCTACACCTTC.

The CDR3 spells CASSWRPGLPGEKLFF. The CDR3 region has the DNA TGTGCCAGCAGTTGGAGACCGGGACTACCAGGTGAAAAACTGTTTTTT. The chain joins TRBV28 to TRBJ1-4, with a possible D match to TRBD1 (5 bases). Germline V gene lookup returns CDR1 MDHEN and CDR2 SYDVKM. V was trimmed by 4 bases and J by 7 bases, leaving 19 bases between them. This CDR3 region has 16 residues. The full variable domain, completed using reference TRBV28 and TRBJ1-4, is DVKVTQSSRYLVKRTGEKVFLECVQDMDHENMFWYRQDPGLGLRLIYFSYDVKMKEKGDIPEGYSVSREKKERFSLILESASTNQTSMYLCASSWRPGLPGEKLFFGSGTQLSVL.

The rearrangement joins TRBV5-8 to TRBJ2-4; TRBD1 matches at 9 bases. V lost 7 bases, J lost 6 bases, and 8 bases stayed unmatched. Per the germline V gene, CDR1 is SGHTS and CDR2 is YDEGEE. This CDR3 has 14 amino acids. This CDR3 is CASRQTGQGNIQYF. CDR3 sequence (DNA): TGTGCCAGCCGCCAGACGGGACAGGGAAACATTCAGTACTTC.

This chain connects TRBV2 to TRBJ1-5; D is undetermined. Germline loops: CDR1 SNHLY, CDR2 FYNNEI. Trimming took 2 bases from V and 2 from J, leaving 19 bases between them. The CDR3 contains 18 residues. The CDR3 DNA is TGTGCCAGCAGTGAATATGGCGGCCTAAGTCGAGGCAATCAGCCCCAGCATTTT. Protein: CASSEYGGLSRGNQPQHF.

The chain is built from TRBV6-6 and TRBJ1-2; a weak D match, TRBD1 (6 bases). Germline assignment: CDR1 MNHNY and CDR2 SVGAGI (reference sequence). V was clipped by 6 bases and J by 5 bases, with 13 bases between them. The CDR3 runs 13 residues. The CDR3 here is CASRLQGYYGYTF. The CDR3 nucleotides read TGTGCCAGCAGGCTACAGGGCTATTATGGCTACACCTTC.

The chain combines TRBV6-5 with TRBJ2-7, with 7 nucleotides matching TRBD1. V shed 5 bases and J 2 bases; nucleotides not matched to a gene: 6. Germline assignment: CDR1 MNHEY and CDR2 SVGAGI. This CDR3 contains 14 residues. CDR3 amino acids: CASSGGQRAYEQYF. The CDR3 nucleotides are TGTGCCAGCAGTGGGGGACAGAGAGCCTACGAGCAGTACTTC.

The chain couples TRBV25-1 to TRBJ1-6; 8 bases fit TRBD1. Germline CDR1 is MGHDK and CDR2 is SYGVNS. The CDR3 extends over 14 amino acids. V trimming: 6 bases; J trimming: 4 bases; junction bases outside the gene matches: 2. The CDR3 loop reads CASRGQGYNSPLHF. Written as DNA, the CDR3 is TGTGCCAGCAGAGGACAGGGTTATAATTCACCCCTCCACTTT.

CDR3 loop: CAWRLGTGELFF. Written as DNA, the CDR3 is TGTGCCTGGAGGTTGGGGACTGGGGAGCTGTTTTTT. The chain carries TRBV30 and TRBJ2-2, with D perhaps TRBD2 (6 bases). The CDR3 runs 12 residues. In germline, CDR1 is GTSNPN, CDR2 SVGIG (reference sequence). With 3 bases removed from V and 8 bases from J, the gap between germline ends came to 10 bases.

The gene calls are TRBV9 and TRBJ1-5; D gene unclear. V lost 0 bases and J lost 5, with 15 bases in between. The CDR3 runs to 16 residues. CDR1 is SGDLS and CDR2 is YYNGEE in the germline V gene. CDR3 sequence reads: CASSVGGGIMDQPQHF. The CDR3, as DNA: TGTGCCAGCAGCGTAGGGGGAGGGATAATGGATCAGCCCCAGCATTTT.

The V gene is TRBV28, the J gene TRBJ2-7; D is ambiguous. Trimming removed 4 bases at V and 3 bases at J, with 16 bases between. Germline lookup yields CDR1 MDHEN and CDR2 SYDVKM. The CDR3 sequence is 15 residues long. CDR3 bases: TGTGCCAGCAGTTCCGTGGAGTCGATTAACTACGAGCAGTACTTC. This encodes CASSSVESINYEQYF.

The chain couples TRBV2 to TRBJ2-5, with D possibly TRBD1 on 5 matching bases. From germline, CDR1 is SNHLY and CDR2 FYNNEI. V dropped 6 bases and J dropped 2 bases, with 13 bases sitting between them. There are 14 residues in the CDR3. This CDR3 is CASSRDSTQETQYF. The CDR3 coding sequence is TGTGCCAGCAGCCGCGACAGCACTCAAGAGACCCAGTACTTC.

The genes are TRBV6-6 and TRBJ2-7; 9 bases fit TRBD1. CDR1 and CDR2 (germline): MNHNY, SVGAGI (reference sequence). The CDR3 spans 14 residues. Losses at the gene ends were 4 bases for V and 6 bases for J; bases not matched to a gene: 7. The chain's CDR3 is CASSSSGTGSEQYF. CDR3 nucleotide sequence: TGTGCCAGCAGTTCATCCGGGACAGGGAGCGAGCAGTACTTC.

The chain recombines TRBV6-1 with TRBJ1-2; TRBD1 matches 10 bases. Germline V gives CDR1 MNHNS, CDR2 SASEGT. The CDR3 runs 15 residues. With V trimmed by 6 bases and J by 3 bases, 7 bases remained unmatched. The CDR3 is CASSRDRGLYYGYTF. In DNA form, the CDR3 reads TGTGCCAGCAGCCGGGACAGGGGACTTTACTATGGCTACACCTTC.